Presented here are 26 T cell receptor beta chains from one specimen sequenced in a study of prognosis after radiotherapy for stage I lung cancer. Using two-round multiplex PCR, the authors amplified TCR beta CDR3 from genomic DNA. It was primers specific to each TRBV and TRBJ gene that first-round PCR used. TCRdb re-called the multiplex PCR reads with MiXCR, one entry per CDR3 protein. In the table there are around 51,000 distinct CDR3 sequences, about 32% of which are singletons. The input for sequencing was PBMCs, taken before or after stereotactic body radiation therapy (not recorded which). The receptors shown here come from a donor aged 50 or older with non-small cell lung cancer.

The genes are TRBV5-1 and TRBJ2-7; D assignment may be TRBD1 or TRBD2 (6 bases each). The CDR3 is 15 residues long. Germline loops: CDR1 SGHRS, CDR2 YFSETQ. Trimming took 6 bases from V and 0 from J, leaving 16 bases between them. The CDR3 loop is CASILGGLSSYEQYF. The CDR3, as DNA: TGCGCCAGCATATTGGGGGGCCTGAGCTCCTACGAGCAGTACTTC.

This clonotype was counted at least ten times. The chain is built from TRBV6-1 and TRBJ1-1; D is uncertain. This CDR3 contains 14 residues. CDR1 and CDR2 (germline): MNHNS, SASEGT. V was cut by 2 bases and J by 1 base, with 8 bases left in between. The CDR3: CASSELARNTEAFF. Here the CDR3 DNA reads TGTGCCAGCAGTGAACTGGCCAGGAACACTGAAGCTTTCTTT.

This clonotype was counted only a few times. A read error may explain this, as a much larger clone is one base away. The rearrangement uses TRBV6-2 or TRBV6-3 and TRBJ2-7, with D maybe TRBD1 (6 bases). Germline V CDR1 and CDR2: MNHEY, SVGEGT. The CDR3 is 14 amino acids. The CDR3: CAISYALNRAEQYF. CDR3 nucleotide sequence: TGTGCCATCAGTTACGCCTTAAACAGGGCCGAGCAGTACTTC.

This clonotype was seen at least ten times. V and J are TRBV6-1 and TRBJ2-7; the match to TRBD2 covers 8 bases. The CDR3 consists of 15 residues. The germline V gene has CDR1 MNHNS and CDR2 SASEGT. V was pared by 6 bases and J by 1 base, with 8 bases of the junction left unmatched. CDR3 bases: TGTGCCAGCAGACGACTAGCGCTAAAGTCCTACGAGCAGTACTTC. It encodes CASRRLALKSYEQYF.

In its sample, this clonotype was seen once. The chain recombines TRBV7-2 with TRBJ1-2; D is unresolved. Trimming stripped 5 bases from V and 3 bases from J, with 25 bases between. This CDR3 has 18 residues. From germline, CDR1 is SGHTA and CDR2 FQGNSA. The CDR3 DNA is TGTGCCAGCAGCATAAAATCCTTGGGCACAGTGGTTTACTATGGCTACACCTTC. Amino acid sequence: CASSIKSLGTVVYYGYTF. Filled out from reference TRBV7-2 and TRBJ1-2, the complete variable domain reads GAGVSQSPSNKVTEKGKDVELRCDPISGHTALYWYRQSLGQGLEFLIYFQGNSAPDKSGLPSDRFSAERTGGSVSTLTIQRTQQEDSAVYLCASSIKSLGTVVYYGYTFGSGTRLTVV.

This clonotype was observed many times. V and J are TRBV7-6 and TRBJ1-1; D is uncertain. V lost 1 base and J lost 0, with 9 bases in between. The germline CDR1 and CDR2 sequences are SGHVS and FNYEAQ. CDR3 length: 15 residues. The DNA of the CDR3 is TGTGCCAGCAGCTTAGAGGGTCAGGTGAACACTGAAGCTTTCTTT. As protein: CASSLEGQVNTEAFF.

There are many counts of this clonotype. The chain carries TRBV5-1 and TRBJ2-1, with 7 positions matching TRBD2. From germline, CDR1 is SGHRS and CDR2 YFSETQ. The CDR3 has 15 amino acids. V was pared by 4 bases and J by 8 bases, with 12 bases of the junction left unmatched. For the CDR3, the DNA is TGCGCCAGCAGCCTCGTGGGGCGGGAGACGGATGAGCAGTTCTTC. Its translation: CASSLVGRETDEQFF.

This clonotype was seen at least ten times. The J gene is TRBJ2-3, the V gene TRBV11-2; 11 bases are a match to TRBD2. This CDR3 comprises 15 residues. Trimming took 5 bases from V and 3 from J; bases not matched to a gene: 4. Germline V gene lookup returns CDR1 SGHAT and CDR2 FQNNGV. As DNA, the CDR3 is TGTGCCAGCAGCCCACTAGCGGGAGTAACAGATACGCAGTATTTT. Translation: CASSPLAGVTDTQYF.

This clonotype has ten or more counts. The chain combines TRBV11-3 with TRBJ2-5; D is possibly TRBD2 (7 bases). Germline CDR1 and CDR2: SGHNT and YENEEA. Between the trimmed V and J ends, which lost 0 bases and 2 bases, there was a span of 10 bases. The CDR3 totals 15 residues. The CDR3 coding sequence is TGTGCCAGCAGCTTAGACGGGGGGCGACAAGAGACCCAGTACTTC. Translating gives CASSLDGGRQETQYF. Drawing the rest from reference TRBV11-3 and TRBJ2-5, the complete variable domain is EAGVVQSPRYKIIEKKQPVAFWCNPISGHNTLYWYLQNLGQGPELLIRYENEEAVDDSQLPKDRFSAERLKGVDSTLKIQPAELGDSAVYLCASSLDGGRQETQYFGPGTRLLVL.

On this clonotype itself: A read error is likely, as this CDR3 ends without the conserved phenylalanine or tryptophan. The V and J genes are TRBV19 and TRBJ1-5; D remains unclear. The CDR3 spans 14 residues. Trimming took 0 bases from V and 3 from J, leaving 6 bases between them. The germline V gene encodes CDR1 LNHDA and CDR2 SQIVND (reference sequence). The CDR3 region has the DNA TGTGCCAGTAGTATAGATGATGTCAATCAGCCCCAGCATTTG. Its translation is CASSIDDVNQPQHL.

On this clonotype itself: Given a far larger clone just one base away, this is likely a sequencing read error. V gene TRBV7-8 combines with J gene TRBJ2-1; D gene unclear. The length of the CDR3 is 15 residues. The germline V and J ends were trimmed by 5 bases and 2 bases, with 13 bases remaining between them. Germline values: CDR1 SGHVS, CDR2 FQNEAQ. The CDR3 nucleotides read TGTGCCAGCAGCATGCCCGTGCCCCCCTACAATGAGCAGTTCTTC. Translating it yields CASSMPVPPYNEQFF.

Regarding this clonotype: Just one base apart from a much larger clone, this may be a read error. The gene calls are TRBV6-1 and TRBJ2-5; 10 bases align to TRBD2. V shed 7 bases and J 1 base; nucleotides not matched to a gene: 6. Germline-derived CDR1 and CDR2 are MNHNS and SASEGT. The CDR3 covers 15 residues. CDR3: CASIPLAGAQETQYF. The CDR3 DNA follows: TGTGCCAGCATCCCTCTAGCGGGGGCCCAAGAGACCCAGTACTTC.

Notes on this clonotype: This may stem from a read error, because a much larger clone lies one nucleotide away. The CDR3 DNA reads as TGCGCCAGCAGCTTGAATGGCGCAGGGGAGACCAAGTACTTC. Translating gives CASSLNGAGETKYF. V and J are TRBV5-1 and TRBJ2-5; D may be TRBD1 (6 bases). The germline gives CDR1 SGHRS, CDR2 YFSETQ. The CDR3 spans 14 residues.

As concerns this clonotype: Only one base separates this from a far larger clonotype, so it likely reflects a read error. The chain has TRBV11-2 and TRBJ2-2; D ambiguous. The CDR3 contains 13 residues. V dropped 2 bases and J dropped 5 bases, with 6 bases sitting between them. Germline CDR1 is SGHAT and CDR2 is FQNNGV. CDR3 sequence reads: CASSLLVTGELFF. The CDR3 DNA follows: TGTGCCAGCAGCTTACTAGTAACCGGGGAGCTGTTTTTT.

This clonotype was seen a single time. The chain joins TRBV20-1 to TRBJ1-6, with D possibly being TRBD1 (5 bases). V shed 3 bases and J shed 4 bases, with 10 bases lying between them. The CDR3 runs to 14 residues. Germline CDR1 and CDR2: DFQATT and SNEGSKA (reference sequence). The CDR3 nucleotides are TGCAGTGCTAGGATTGACAGTTATAATTCACCCCTCCACTTT. Translating it yields CSARIDSYNSPLHF.

This clonotype has at least ten counts. V is TRBV27 and J is TRBJ2-7, with 7 positions matching TRBD2. The germline V gene encodes CDR1 MNHEY and CDR2 SMNVEV (reference sequence). CDR3 length equals 16 residues. Trimming at V came to 2 bases and at J to 7 bases, leaving 14 bases not matched to a gene. The CDR3 spells CASSLIPGSGRLEQYF. DNA for the CDR3: TGTGCCAGCAGTTTAATCCCCGGGTCCGGGAGGCTGGAGCAGTACTTC.

This clonotype occurred many times. The genes are TRBV24-1 and TRBJ1-2; maybe TRBD1 (6 bases). From germline, CDR1 is KGHDR and CDR2 SFDVKD. The V gene lost 3 bases and the J gene lost 3 bases, with 10 bases spanning the gap. The CDR3 is 14 residues long. The CDR3 loop is CATSDGQTHYGYTF. The CDR3 coding sequence is TGTGCCACCAGTGATGGACAGACCCACTATGGCTACACCTTC.

For this clonotype: This probably arose from a read error, given a far larger clone one base away. The V call is TRBV6-5, the J call TRBJ2-1, with a possible D match to TRBD2 (5 bases). The CDR3 is 14 amino acids. Germline V gene data show CDR1 as MNHEY and CDR2 as SVGAGI. Trimming cost V 2 bases and J 4 bases, with 9 bases left between them. In nucleotides, the CDR3 is TGTGCCAGCAGTTACCGAGGGAATTACAATGAGCAGTTCTTC. This codes for CASSYRGNYNEQFF.

This clonotype showed up many times. The V and J genes are TRBV6-2 or TRBV6-3 and TRBJ2-4, with D perhaps assigned TRBD1 or TRBD2 (5 bases each). V lost 1 base, J lost 1 base, and 8 bases lay in between. The CDR3 totals 15 residues. Germline V CDR1 and CDR2: MNHEY, SVGEGT. The CDR3 coding sequence is TGTGCCAGCAGTTACTACAGGAGGGCCAAAAACATTCAGTACTTC. This gives the protein CASSYYRRAKNIQYF.

This clonotype occurred many times. The V gene is TRBV5-1, the J gene TRBJ2-1; TRBD1 agrees at 10 bases. Germline V CDR1 and CDR2: SGHRS, YFSETQ. V lost 4 bases and J lost 10; bases outside the gene matches: 11. CDR3 length: 15 residues. In nucleotides, the CDR3 is TGCGCCAGCAGCCCGGGGACAGGGGCGCTACGGGAGCAGTTCTTC. Its translation: CASSPGTGALREQFF.

Turning to this clonotype: It is likely a read error: a sequence one base away is far more abundant. This chain joins TRBV6-2 or TRBV6-3 and TRBJ1-3, with D hard to call. CDR3 length equals 15 residues. Trimming cost V 0 bases and J 3 bases, with 9 bases left between them. Germline CDR1 reads MNHEY; CDR2 reads SVGEGT. DNA for the CDR3: TGTGCCAGCAGTTACTCGGCCGCGAGTGGAAACACCATATATTTT. Protein product: CASSYSAASGNTIYF.

This sequence joins TRBV11-2 and TRBJ2-5; 7 bases are shared with TRBD1. Trimming cost V 5 bases and J 2 bases; bases outside gene matches: 8. The CDR3 spans 15 residues. The germline V gene has CDR1 SGHAT and CDR2 FQNNGV. Here the CDR3 DNA reads TGTGCCAGCAGCCCCGAGAGGACAGGACAAGAGACCCAGTACTTC. It yields the protein CASSPERTGQETQYF.

About this clonotype: This sequence may be a read error, since a much larger clone differs from it by one base. No conserved phenylalanine or tryptophan ends this CDR3, so it is likely a read error. The chain uses TRBV24-1 and TRBJ2-5; D gene uncertain. The CDR3 extends over 13 amino acids. Germline loops: CDR1 KGHDR, CDR2 SFDVKD. V was clipped by 4 bases and J by 0 bases, with 5 bases between them. The CDR3 bases are TGTGCCACCAGTGACTCGTACCAAGAGACCCAGTACTTA. Translating it yields CATSDSYQETQYL.

This clonotype was recorded at least ten times. This chain joins TRBV7-9 and TRBJ1-3; possibly TRBD1 for D (5 bases). The CDR3 runs 14 residues. The ends were cut back, 5 bases at V and 1 base at J, with 9 bases in the middle. Germline-derived CDR1 and CDR2 are SEHNR and FQNEAQ (reference sequence). The CDR3 DNA reads TGTGCCAGCAGCGTAACAGGTTCTGGAAACACCATATATTTT. Translating it yields CASSVTGSGNTIYF. Drawing the rest from reference TRBV7-9 and TRBJ1-3, the complete variable domain is DTGVSQNPRHKITKRGQNVTFRCDPISEHNRLYWYRQTLGQGPEFLTYFQNEAQLEKSRLLSDRFSAERPKGSFSTLEIQRTEQGDSAMYLCASSVTGSGNTIYFGEGSWLTVV.

Comment on this clonotype: Just one base apart from a much larger clone, this may be a read error. This chain uses TRBV15 with TRBJ1-1; D remains ambiguous. Per the germline V gene, CDR1 is LNHNV and CDR2 is YYDKDF (reference sequence). The CDR3 has 13 amino acids. CDR3 protein: CATIRGPETEAFF. CDR3 coding DNA: TGTGCCACCATCAGAGGTCCGGAGACTGAAGCTTTCTTT. The full variable domain, with the rest looked up from reference TRBV15 and TRBJ1-1, is DAMVIQNPRYQVTQFGKPVTLSCSQTLNHNVMYWYQQKSSQAPKLLFHYYDKDFNNEADTPDNFQSRRPNTSFCFLDIRSPGLGDTAMYLCATIRGPETEAFFGQGTRLTVV.

This clonotype came up many times. This chain links TRBV28 with TRBJ2-3; 9 bases line up with TRBD2. There are 16 residues in the CDR3. Germline assignment: CDR1 MDHEN and CDR2 SYDVKM. Losses at the gene ends were 5 bases for V and 4 bases for J; bases not matched to a gene: 10. CDR3 residues: CASSGIAGVAADTQYF. CDR3 nucleotide sequence: TGTGCCAGCAGTGGAATAGCGGGAGTTGCCGCAGATACGCAGTATTTT.